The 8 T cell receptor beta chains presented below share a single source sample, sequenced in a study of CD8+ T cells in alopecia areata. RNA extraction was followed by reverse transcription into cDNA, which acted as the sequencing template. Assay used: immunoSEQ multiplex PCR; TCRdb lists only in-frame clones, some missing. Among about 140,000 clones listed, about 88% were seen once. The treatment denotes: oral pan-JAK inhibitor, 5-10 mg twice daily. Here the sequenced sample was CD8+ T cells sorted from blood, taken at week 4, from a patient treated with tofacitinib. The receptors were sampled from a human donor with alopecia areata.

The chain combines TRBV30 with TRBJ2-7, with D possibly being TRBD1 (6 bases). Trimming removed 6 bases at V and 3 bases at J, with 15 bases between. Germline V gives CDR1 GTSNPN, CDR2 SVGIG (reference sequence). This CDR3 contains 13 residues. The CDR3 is CACKAEQGYEQYF. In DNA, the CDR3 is TGTGCCTGCAAAGCGGAACAGGGCTACGAGCAGTACTTC.

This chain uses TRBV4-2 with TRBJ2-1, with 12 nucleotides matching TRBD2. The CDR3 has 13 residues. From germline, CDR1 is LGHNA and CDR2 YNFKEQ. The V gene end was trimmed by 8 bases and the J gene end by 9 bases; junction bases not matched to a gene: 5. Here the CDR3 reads CASGLAGNSEQFF. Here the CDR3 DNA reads TGTGCCAGCGGACTAGCGGGAAATAGTGAGCAGTTCTTC.

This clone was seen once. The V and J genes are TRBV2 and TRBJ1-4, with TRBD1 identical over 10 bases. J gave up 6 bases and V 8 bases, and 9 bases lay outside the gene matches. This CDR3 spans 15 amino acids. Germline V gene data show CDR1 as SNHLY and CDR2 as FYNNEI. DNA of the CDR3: TGTGCCAGCGGAGGTCCCGGGACAGGGGATGAAAAACTGTTTTTT. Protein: CASGGPGTGDEKLFF.

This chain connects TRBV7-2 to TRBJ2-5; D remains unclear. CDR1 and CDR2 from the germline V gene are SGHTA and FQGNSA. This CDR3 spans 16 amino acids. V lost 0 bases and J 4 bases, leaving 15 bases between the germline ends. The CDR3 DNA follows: TGTGCCAGCAGCTTAGCCGGACGGCCCTCCCCAGAGACCCAGTACTTC. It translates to CASSLAGRPSPETQYF.

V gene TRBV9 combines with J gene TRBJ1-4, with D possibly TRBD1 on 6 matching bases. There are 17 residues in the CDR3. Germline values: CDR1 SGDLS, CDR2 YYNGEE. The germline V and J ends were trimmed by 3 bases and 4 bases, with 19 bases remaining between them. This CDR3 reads CASSDSDGGIDNEKLFF. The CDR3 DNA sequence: TGTGCCAGCAGCGACTCGGACGGGGGCATCGATAATGAAAAACTGTTTTTT.

CDR3 bases: TGTGCCACCATGAGCTCGGATACGCAGTATTTT. It is translated as CATMSSDTQYF. The J gene is TRBJ2-3, the V gene TRBV2; D unresolved. This CDR3 has 11 residues. Trimming left V 10 bases short and J 6 bases short, with 11 bases between. CDR1 is SNHLY, CDR2 FYNNEI, per germline.

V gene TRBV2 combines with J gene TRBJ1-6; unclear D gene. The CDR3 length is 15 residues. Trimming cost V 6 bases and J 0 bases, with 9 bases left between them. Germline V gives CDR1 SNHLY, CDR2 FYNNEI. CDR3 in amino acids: CASRGDSSYNSPLHF. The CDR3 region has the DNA TGTGCCAGCAGAGGTGATAGCTCCTATAATTCACCCCTCCACTTT.

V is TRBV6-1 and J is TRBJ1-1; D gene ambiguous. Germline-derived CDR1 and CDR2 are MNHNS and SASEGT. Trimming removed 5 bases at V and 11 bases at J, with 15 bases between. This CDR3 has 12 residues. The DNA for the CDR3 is TGTGCCAGCAGTTCCCGGCCTCAGGAGGCTTTCTTT. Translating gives CASSSRPQEAFF.